Presented here are 15 T cell receptor beta chains from one specimen sequenced in a study of T cells after yellow fever vaccination. MiXCR, applied by TCRdb to the 5' RACE reads, yields one record per CDR3 protein. The sample consists of under 250,000 distinct CDR3 sequences, about 7% of them appearing once. The starting material was CD4+ T cells sorted from PBMCs, obtained 15 days after the yellow fever booster vaccination. The receptors here all came from a man aged 25-45 years who received the YFV17D yellow fever vaccine.

The chain recombines TRBV6-2 or TRBV6-3 with TRBJ1-4; the D gene is possibly TRBD1 (5 bases). The CDR3 has 15 amino acids. Germline V gene data show CDR1 as MNHEY and CDR2 as SVGEGT. V was clipped by 6 bases and J by 7 bases, with 18 bases between them. The CDR3 here is CASSGRGVAGEKLFF. CDR3 coding DNA: TGTGCCAGCAGCGGGAGAGGGGTAGCAGGTGAAAAACTGTTTTTT.

The chain combines TRBV20-1 with TRBJ2-2; D not certain. The V gene lost 5 bases and the J gene lost 7 bases, with 14 bases spanning the gap. There are 13 residues in the CDR3. Germline CDR1 reads DFQATT; CDR2 reads SNEGSKA (reference sequence). As DNA, the CDR3 is TGCAGTGCTCTCGTACCGGTCGGCGGGGAGCTGTTTTTT. It specifies CSALVPVGGELFF.

Note on this clonotype: A read error may account for a junction end that differs from germline. This sequence joins TRBV28 and TRBJ2-7, with 8 bases aligning to TRBD2. Germline CDR1 MDHEN, CDR2 SYDVKM. The CDR3 loop spans 13 amino acids. CDR3 sequence: CASSLGRPTAGDF. CDR3 nucleotide sequence: TGTGCCAGCAGTTTGGGGCGTCCTACAGCGGGGGACTTC.

The chain has TRBV7-3 and TRBJ2-5, with D tentatively TRBD2 (6 bases). This CDR3 region has 13 residues. Per germline, CDR1 SGHTA and CDR2 FQGTGA. Trimming pared 4 bases from V and 4 bases from J, leaving 10 bases between. Here the CDR3 reads CASSYAGSETQYF. As DNA, the CDR3 is TGTGCCAGCAGCTACGCGGGGTCAGAGACCCAGTACTTC.

To note about this clonotype: A much larger clone differs from this one at a single base, so this may be a read error. The chain couples TRBV10-2 to TRBJ1-5; no definite D call. Trimming removed 3 bases from V and 7 bases from J, with 13 bases in between. CDR3 length equals 14 residues. CDR1 is WSHSY, CDR2 SAAADI, per germline. The CDR3 sequence is CASSDFPNKQPQHF. The CDR3 region has the DNA TGCGCCAGCAGTGACTTCCCAAACAAGCAGCCCCAGCATTTT.

This clonotype occurred many times. V and J are TRBV12-3 or TRBV12-4 and TRBJ1-5, with 7 bases identical to TRBD1. The CDR3 covers 14 residues. The junction had 2 bases not matched to a gene; V was cut back by 5 bases and J by 1 base. CDR3 bases: TGTGCCAGCAGTCAACAGGGGAGCAATCAGCCCCAGCATTTT. This translates into CASSQQGSNQPQHF.

This clonotype was recorded many times. The chain employs TRBV11-2 and TRBJ2-3; 9 positions agree with TRBD1. In germline, CDR1 is SGHAT, CDR2 FQNNGV. Unmatched junction bases numbered 8, after V lost 1 base and J lost 15 bases. This CDR3 comprises 13 residues. The CDR3 sequence: CASSLAWDRVLYF. The CDR3 DNA follows: TGTGCCAGCAGCTTAGCATGGGACAGGGTGTTATATTTT.

This clonotype was seen a few times. The genes are TRBV25-1 and TRBJ2-2; the D gene is possibly TRBD1 (6 bases). CDR3 length equals 17 residues. Looked up from germline, CDR1 is MGHDK and CDR2 is SYGVNS. With 1 base removed from V and 5 bases from J, the gap between germline ends came to 17 bases. The DNA of the CDR3 is TGTGCCAGCAGTGAATCCAGGGGCAGAATAGGAACCGGGGAGCTGTTTTTT. It codes for CASSESRGRIGTGELFF.

At least ten counts were recorded for this clonotype. V and J are TRBV28 and TRBJ1-6, with a possible D match to TRBD1 (6 bases). The V end lost 5 bases, the J end lost 7 bases, and 12 bases lay between the germline ends. CDR3 length: 14 residues. Germline CDR1 MDHEN, CDR2 SYDVKM. CDR3 sequence: CASSPGQGNSPLHF. CDR3 sequence (DNA): TGTGCCAGCAGTCCGGGGCAGGGGAATTCACCCCTCCACTTT.

This chain uses TRBV20-1 with TRBJ2-5; D is undetermined. Germline-derived CDR1 and CDR2 are DFQATT and SNEGSKA (reference sequence). The ends were cut back, 5 bases at V and 2 bases at J, with 15 bases in the middle. CDR3 length equals 14 residues. As DNA, the CDR3 is TGCAGTGCTTGCGACCCGAGAGAACAAGAGACCCAGTACTTC. Protein: CSACDPREQETQYF.

This clonotype appeared many times. The gene calls are TRBV7-2 and TRBJ2-1; 9 bases agree with TRBD1. Germline assignment: CDR1 SGHTA and CDR2 FQGNSA. V trimming: 4 bases; J trimming: 8 bases; junction bases outside the gene matches: 9. The CDR3 spans 15 residues. In DNA form, the CDR3 reads TGTGCCAGCAGCTCCGGGGGGACAGGGTTGTATGAGCAGTTCTTC. This sequence encodes CASSSGGTGLYEQFF. The complete variable domain, with remaining parts taken from reference TRBV7-2 and TRBJ2-1, reads GAGVSQSPSNKVTEKGKDVELRCDPISGHTALYWYRQSLGQGLEFLIYFQGNSAPDKSGLPSDRFSAERTGGSVSTLTIQRTQQEDSAVYLCASSSGGTGLYEQFFGPGTRLTVL.

The J gene is TRBJ2-5, the V gene TRBV5-8, with no clear D. Germline CDR1 reads SGHTS; CDR2 reads YDEGEE. V was pared by 5 bases and J by 6 bases, with 14 bases between. CDR3 length equals 13 residues. Here the CDR3 reads CASRLQPPKTQYF. The DNA of the CDR3 is TGTGCCAGCAGACTACAGCCCCCGAAGACCCAGTACTTC. Complete variable domain (other parts from reference TRBV5-8 and TRBJ2-5): EAGVTQSPTHLIKTRGQQATLRCSPISGHTSVYWYQQALGLGLQFLLWYDEGEERNRGNFPPRFSGRQFPNYSSELNVNALELEDSALYLCASRLQPPKTQYFGPGTRLLVL.

This clonotype occurred many times. V is TRBV5-1 and J is TRBJ1-1, with 9 bases lining up with TRBD1. Germline V gives CDR1 SGHRS, CDR2 YFSETQ. V gave up 5 bases and J gave up 1 base; unmatched junction bases: 12. The CDR3 runs 17 residues. The CDR3 is CASRQAGTGIRNTEAFF. The DNA of the CDR3 is TGCGCCAGCAGGCAGGCCGGGACAGGGATCCGGAACACTGAAGCTTTCTTT.

The chain has TRBV29-1 and TRBJ2-1; D is unclear. The CDR3 totals 15 residues. Trimming removed 7 bases from V and 3 bases from J, with 19 bases in between. The germline gives CDR1 SQVTM, CDR2 ANQGSEA. CDR3 sequence (DNA): TGCAGCGAACAACGGGCTACAAGGATCTACAATGAGCAGTTCTTC. Encoded protein: CSEQRATRIYNEQFF.

This clonotype showed up just a few times. This rearrangement joins TRBV7-2 to TRBJ2-7, with a possible D match to TRBD1 (8 bases). The length of the CDR3 is 15 residues. V lost 5 bases and J 4 bases, leaving 18 bases between the germline ends. Germline V gene data show CDR1 as SGHTA and CDR2 as FQGNSA. The CDR3 spells CASSAYRGGYYEQYF. DNA for the CDR3: TGTGCCAGCAGCGCCTACAGGGGGGGATATTACGAGCAGTACTTC.